This TCR beta chain was recovered during a study of Graves' ophthalmopathy and Graves' hyperthyroidism. Study-level points and caveats: Its predictions of ophthalmopathy progression gave the model over 65% sensitivity and roughly 76% specificity.

In the case of this clonotype: No antigen is known for it.

Using RNA transcripts, the TCR beta CDR3 regions were amplified. First-round RT-PCR relied on HTBI primers, and a second-round multiplex PCR came next. TCRdb reprocessed the multiplex PCR reads with MiXCR, giving one entry per CDR3 protein. Counted here are 57,000 or so distinct CDR3 sequences, under 55% occurring once; the ten biggest clones make up around 4.5%. Losses at the gene ends were 1 base for V and 6 bases for J; bases not matched to a gene: 7. Germline assignment: CDR1 SGHVT and CDR2 SQSDAQ. The CDR3 extends over 17 amino acids. The J gene is TRBJ2-1, the V gene TRBV7-4; 12 bases fit TRBD2. The sample comprised peripheral blood. The clonotype originates from an adult woman with Graves' ophthalmopathy. The DNA for the CDR3 is TGTGCCAGCAGCTTAGGGACTAGCGGGAAAGTGGCCAATGAGCAGTTCTTC. Amino acid sequence: CASSLGTSGKVANEQFF.